What follows are 31 T cell receptor beta chains derived from one specimen sequenced in a study of spatial heterogeneity in lung cancer. TCRdb recomputed calls from the 5' RACE reads with MiXCR, one row per CDR3 protein. The sample holds 48,000 or so distinct CDR3 sequences, about 5.8% seen once. Documented time point: sample taken at primary tumor resection. Tumor, nontumor lung or frozen PBMC supplied whole RNA, sequenced without sorting. The sample consisted of PBMCs, taken at surgery. The receptor set was obtained from a male donor with early-stage non-small cell lung cancer.

This clonotype was picked up many times. The chain couples TRBV5-1 to TRBJ2-7; D perhaps matches TRBD1 (6 bases). The V gene lost 0 bases and the J gene lost 5 bases, with 12 bases spanning the gap. Germline-derived CDR1 and CDR2 are SGHRS and YFSETQ. The CDR3 length is 14 residues. The CDR3 DNA follows: TGCGCCAGCAGCTTGGATCCAGGGGCAGACGAGCAGTACTTC. Protein product: CASSLDPGADEQYF.

The table lists this clonotype with many counts. This chain connects TRBV18 to TRBJ2-7; a weak D match, TRBD1 (7 bases). The ends were cut back, 5 bases at V and 2 bases at J, with 13 bases in the middle. The CDR3 has 14 residues. Germline V CDR1 and CDR2: KGHSH, LQKENI. Here the CDR3 DNA reads TGTGCCAGCTCAACAACAGGGGAGGCCTACGAGCAGTACTTC. It yields the protein CASSTTGEAYEQYF.

This clonotype was seen more than once but under ten times. J is TRBJ2-7 and V is TRBV5-1; 10 bases match TRBD1. This CDR3 region has 14 residues. Looked up from germline, CDR1 is SGHRS and CDR2 is YFSETQ. The V segment lost 3 bases and the J segment 2 bases; nucleotides outside the gene matches: 2. CDR3 region: CASSWTGGAYEQYF. The CDR3 DNA reads as TGCGCCAGCAGCTGGACAGGGGGGGCCTACGAGCAGTACTTC. The full variable domain, completed using reference TRBV5-1 and TRBJ2-7, is KAGVTQTPRYLIKTRGQQVTLSCSPISGHRSVSWYQQTPGQGLQFLFEYFSETQRNKGNFPGRFSGRQFSNSRSEMNVSTLELGDSALYLCASSWTGGAYEQYFGPGTRLTVT.

This clonotype was recorded at least ten times. The chain carries TRBV7-2 and TRBJ2-3, with 8 bases matching TRBD2. Trimming removed 5 bases from V and 1 base from J; junction bases left unmatched: 5. Germline-derived CDR1 and CDR2 are SGHTA and FQGNSA. The CDR3 contains 15 residues. As DNA, the CDR3 is TGTGCCAGCAGCCGGACTAGCAGACGCACAGATACGCAGTATTTT. Protein product: CASSRTSRRTDTQYF.

The chain links TRBV7-9 to TRBJ2-1; 13 nucleotides agree with TRBD2. J lost 8 bases, V lost 5 bases, and 9 bases had no gene match. The CDR3 runs 16 residues. Germline V gene sequence: CDR1 SEHNR, CDR2 FQNEAQ (reference sequence). CDR3 nucleotide sequence: TGTGCCAGCAGCCTCAGACTAGCGGGAGGTTTCGATGAGCAGTTCTTC. Translated, it gives CASSLRLAGGFDEQFF. The full variable domain, with the rest looked up from reference TRBV7-9 and TRBJ2-1, is DTGVSQNPRHKITKRGQNVTFRCDPISEHNRLYWYRQTLGQGPEFLTYFQNEAQLEKSRLLSDRFSAERPKGSFSTLEIQRTEQGDSAMYLCASSLRLAGGFDEQFFGPGTRLTVL.

At least ten counts were recorded for this clonotype. This sequence joins TRBV2 and TRBJ2-5, with 7 bases aligning to TRBD1. J gave up 1 base and V 6 bases, and 2 bases lay outside the gene matches. The CDR3 is 13 amino acids. Germline V CDR1 and CDR2: SNHLY, FYNNEI. The CDR3 here is CASRGDSQETQYF. The DNA for the CDR3 is TGTGCCAGCAGAGGGGACAGCCAAGAGACCCAGTACTTC.

The V call is TRBV24-1, the J call TRBJ2-4, with TRBD2 matching over 11 bases. Germline lookup yields CDR1 KGHDR and CDR2 SFDVKD. The CDR3 is made up of 18 amino acids. Trimming at V came to 4 bases and at J to 10 bases, leaving 17 bases not matched to a gene. The CDR3 spells CATSDPRDTSGRKGIQYF. CDR3 bases: TGTGCCACCAGTGACCCCCGGGACACTAGCGGGAGAAAGGGAATTCAGTACTTC.

The table lists this clonotype with many counts. V and J are TRBV29-1 and TRBJ1-5; D gene unclear. This CDR3 region has 16 residues. Germline CDR1 reads SQVTM; CDR2 reads ANQGSEA. V lost 4 bases to trimming and J lost 4 bases, with 20 bases between them. The CDR3 DNA is TGCAGCGTTGTTTTAGCCGGGAGCTTTGGTAATCAGCCCCAGCATTTT. Its protein product is CSVVLAGSFGNQPQHF.

This sequence joins TRBV2 and TRBJ1-2, with 7 bases that match TRBD1. From germline, CDR1 is SNHLY and CDR2 FYNNEI. CDR3 size: 12 residues. The V gene end was trimmed by 10 bases and the J gene end by 2 bases; junction bases not matched to a gene: 4. The DNA of the CDR3 is TGTGCCACCAAGACAGGGAACTATGGCTACACCTTC. It translates to CATKTGNYGYTF.

This clonotype was detected many times. The V call is TRBV14, the J call TRBJ2-4; 7 bases are a match to TRBD1. V trimming: 1 base; J trimming: 0 bases; junction bases outside the gene matches: 9. The V gene's germline CDR1 is SGHDN and CDR2 FVKESK. The CDR3 runs to 18 residues. CDR3 sequence (DNA): TGTGCCAGCAGCCAAGGGCACCGGACAGGACTAGCCAAAAACATTCAGTACTTC. This translates into CASSQGHRTGLAKNIQYF.

This clonotype was counted between two and nine times. Since a much larger clone is just one base distant, this may be a read error. V is TRBV19 and J is TRBJ2-3; D is ambiguous. The CDR3 length is 13 residues. V shed 8 bases and J shed 2 bases, with 11 bases lying between them. CDR1 and CDR2 (germline): LNHDA, SQIVND (reference sequence). The CDR3 spells CASWKAATDTQYF. The CDR3 nucleotides read TGTGCCAGTTGGAAGGCGGCCACAGATACGCAGTATTTT.

This clonotype has at least ten counts. The rearrangement links TRBV20-1 to TRBJ2-1; 9 bases are shared with TRBD2. Germline values: CDR1 DFQATT, CDR2 SNEGSKA (reference sequence). The CDR3 is made up of 14 amino acids. V was pared by 7 bases and J by 3 bases, with 7 bases of the junction left unmatched. CDR3 nucleotide sequence: TGCAGTGTTCTTCTAGCGGGACTCTACAATGAGCAGTTCTTC. It codes for CSVLLAGLYNEQFF.

This clonotype was picked up many times. The chain couples TRBV29-1 to TRBJ2-7; the D gene is possibly TRBD1 (5 bases). The V and J ends lost 4 bases and 1 base respectively, with 11 bases between them. In germline, CDR1 is SQVTM, CDR2 ANQGSEA. The CDR3 sequence is 13 residues long. This chain's CDR3 is CSVVAGNSYEQYF. DNA for the CDR3: TGCAGCGTTGTCGCAGGGAATTCCTACGAGCAGTACTTC.

This clonotype was recorded many times. This chain connects TRBV5-1 to TRBJ2-3; no definite D call. The CDR3 sequence is 11 residues long. The germline CDR1 and CDR2 sequences are SGHRS and YFSETQ. The V end was cut by 0 bases, the J end by 13 bases, with 9 bases between. Written as DNA, the CDR3 is TGCGCCAGCAGCTTGGAGGGCCCGAAGTATTTT. Protein product: CASSLEGPKYF. Drawing the rest from reference TRBV5-1 and TRBJ2-3, the complete variable domain is KAGVTQTPRYLIKTRGQQVTLSCSPISGHRSVSWYQQTPGQGLQFLFEYFSETQRNKGNFPGRFSGRQFSNSRSEMNVSTLELGDSALYLCASSLEGPKYFGPGTRLTVL.

At least ten counts were recorded for this clonotype. The chain uses TRBV2 and TRBJ2-5; D is unclear. The germline V gene encodes CDR1 SNHLY and CDR2 FYNNEI. The CDR3 contains 12 residues. Between the trimmed V and J ends, which lost 1 base and 3 bases, there was a span of 3 bases. CDR3 coding DNA: TGTGCCAGCAGTGAAGTTGAAGAGACCCAGTACTTC. Its translation: CASSEVEETQYF.

This clonotype was detected many times. The rearrangement joins TRBV28 to TRBJ2-2, with TRBD2 matching over 16 bases. Germline CDR1 and CDR2: MDHEN and SYDVKM. V lost 5 bases and J lost 3; bases outside the gene matches: 6. The length of the CDR3 is 18 residues. The CDR3 region has the DNA TGTGCCAGCAGTAGGGGACTAGCGGGAGGGCCCGACACCGGGGAGCTGTTTTTT. Its protein is CASSRGLAGGPDTGELFF.

The V gene is TRBV6-6, the J gene TRBJ1-5; 8 nucleotides match TRBD1. CDR3 length: 13 residues. The germline V gene encodes CDR1 MNHNY and CDR2 SVGAGI (reference sequence). Unmatched junction bases numbered 10, after V lost 7 bases and J lost 11 bases. The CDR3 loop is CASTRGQEGAQHF. The CDR3 nucleotides read TGTGCCAGCACCAGGGGACAGGAGGGGGCCCAGCATTTT.

This clonotype was found many times. This chain links TRBV6-1 with TRBJ2-1; D is perhaps TRBD2 (5 bases). CDR1 and CDR2 (germline): MNHNS, SASEGT. CDR3 length: 11 residues. Trimming cost V 6 bases and J 6 bases, with 6 bases left between them. The chain's CDR3 is CASRAGNEQFF. The CDR3 bases are TGTGCCAGCAGGGCGGGCAATGAGCAGTTCTTC.

A word on this clonotype: This could be a read error, since a much larger clone is one nucleotide away. The rearrangement joins TRBV7-9 to TRBJ1-4; no clear D. Trimming left V 5 bases short and J 8 bases short, with 15 bases between. There are 14 residues in the CDR3. Looked up from germline, CDR1 is SEHNR and CDR2 is FQNEAQ (reference sequence). Here the CDR3 DNA reads TGTGCCAGCAGCCAAGTGGCGCGAACCGAAAAACTGTTTTTT. As protein: CASSQVARTEKLFF. Full variable domain (remainder filled in from reference TRBV7-9 and TRBJ1-4): DTGVSQNPRHKITKRGQNVTFRCDPISEHNRLYWYRQTLGQGPEFLTYFQNEAQLEKSRLLSDRFSAERPKGSFSTLEIQRTEQGDSAMYLCASSQVARTEKLFFGSGTQLSVL.

In its sample, this clonotype was seen many times. The chain recombines TRBV14 with TRBJ2-2, with D possibly matching TRBD1 (5 bases). Germline CDR1 is SGHDN and CDR2 is FVKESK. The V and J ends lost 0 bases and 3 bases respectively, with 8 bases between them. This CDR3 is built from 15 residues. Written as DNA, the CDR3 is TGTGCCAGCAGCCAAGAGGACACCCACACCGGGGAGCTGTTTTTT. Translated: CASSQEDTHTGELFF.

This clonotype was detected ten times or more. This rearrangement joins TRBV6-5 to TRBJ2-7, with a possible D match to TRBD2 (6 bases). CDR3 length: 13 residues. Germline V gene data show CDR1 as MNHEY and CDR2 as SVGAGI. Trimming left V 9 bases short and J 1 base short, with 13 bases between. The CDR3 nucleotides read TGTGCCAGTAAATCGGGACTGTCCTACGAGCAGTACTTC. This translates into CASKSGLSYEQYF.

This clonotype was counted only a few times. The chain uses TRBV20-1 and TRBJ2-1; tentative D call: TRBD2 (6 bases). The V end lost 1 base, the J end lost 5 bases, and 12 bases lay between the germline ends. CDR1 and CDR2 (germline): DFQATT, SNEGSKA (reference sequence). The CDR3 has 14 residues. CDR3 nucleotide sequence: TGCAGTGCTAGAGGGGGGGAGGTTGACAATGAGCAGTTCTTC. Amino acid sequence: CSARGGEVDNEQFF.

V is TRBV6-5 and J is TRBJ2-7; D is possibly TRBD1 (5 bases). The length of the CDR3 is 13 residues. The germline gives CDR1 MNHEY, CDR2 SVGAGI. V was pared by 5 bases and J by 10 bases, with 18 bases between. Written as DNA, the CDR3 is TGTGCCAGCAGTCTCCAATACTCAGGGTTCCAGTACTTC. Translating it yields CASSLQYSGFQYF.

This clonotype has at least ten counts. The CDR3 bases are TGCGCCAGCAGTGAGTCCAGGGGGGTAGAGACCCAGTACTTC. Protein product: CASSESRGVETQYF. This sequence joins TRBV10-1 and TRBJ2-5, with a weak D call TRBD1 (7 bases). CDR3 length: 14 amino acids. The germline V and J ends were trimmed by 0 bases and 4 bases, with 9 bases remaining between them. CDR1 and CDR2 from the germline V gene are WNHNN and SYGVQD (reference sequence).

CDR3 protein: CASSYSGSGANVLTF. CDR3 DNA: TGTGCCAGCAGTTACTCCGGCTCTGGGGCCAACGTCCTGACTTTC. The rearrangement joins TRBV6-2 or TRBV6-3 to TRBJ2-6; D is undetermined. CDR1 and CDR2 from the germline V gene are MNHEY and SVGEGT. The CDR3 sequence is 15 residues long. With 0 bases removed from V and 0 bases from J, the gap between germline ends came to 3 bases.

This clonotype was counted many times. For the CDR3, the DNA is TGCAGTGCAAGCGCCTTCAGCGCCTATAATTCACCCCTCCACTTT. Its protein product is CSASAFSAYNSPLHF. This chain connects TRBV20-1 to TRBJ1-6; no clear D gene. The CDR3 length is 15 residues. Trimming took off 6 bases at V and 2 bases at J, with 14 bases between the two ends. Germline-derived CDR1 and CDR2 are DFQATT and SNEGSKA (reference sequence).

In this sample, this clonotype turned up a few times. This chain uses TRBV5-1 with TRBJ2-1; 7 nucleotides align to TRBD2. The V segment lost 4 bases and the J segment 3 bases; nucleotides outside the gene matches: 10. Germline V CDR1 and CDR2: SGHRS, YFSETQ. The CDR3 contains 16 residues. The CDR3 DNA reads as TGCGCCAGCAGCCCCCCAGCGGGCGGGAGCTACAATGAGCAGTTCTTC. Protein sequence: CASSPPAGGSYNEQFF.

This clonotype was recorded many times. The chain carries TRBV9 and TRBJ2-3; the D is unclear. CDR3 size: 17 residues. V was pared by 7 bases and J by 0 bases, with 21 bases between. The germline gives CDR1 SGDLS, CDR2 YYNGEE. CDR3 sequence reads: CASAKGLLKTSTDTQYF. In nucleotides, the CDR3 is TGTGCCAGCGCAAAGGGTCTTTTAAAGACCAGCACAGATACGCAGTATTTT.

The V call is TRBV18, the J call TRBJ2-3; TRBD1 might be the D (5 bases). Germline assignment: CDR1 KGHSH and CDR2 LQKENI. With 0 bases removed from V and 2 bases from J, the gap between germline ends came to 12 bases. The CDR3 extends over 16 amino acids. The CDR3 DNA is TGTGCCAGCTCACCACCCCAGGGTGGAATCACAGATACGCAGTATTTT. It translates to CASSPPQGGITDTQYF.

This clonotype was seen at least ten times. This chain connects TRBV2 to TRBJ2-3; D remains unclear. Germline V gene sequence: CDR1 SNHLY, CDR2 FYNNEI. The CDR3 loop spans 12 amino acids. Trimming stripped 6 bases from V and 6 bases from J, with 10 bases between. The CDR3 nucleotides read TGTGCCAGCAGGTCTGAAGGGGATACGCAGTATTTT. This gives the protein CASRSEGDTQYF.

This clonotype was found a few times. This chain links TRBV20-1 with TRBJ2-5; no definite D call. From germline, CDR1 is DFQATT and CDR2 SNEGSKA (reference sequence). The ends were cut back, 4 bases at V and 7 bases at J, with 13 bases in the middle. The CDR3 is made up of 12 amino acids. DNA for the CDR3: TGCAGTGCTAAAGACTTCCCGGGGACCCAGTACTTC. Translation gives CSAKDFPGTQYF.